This T cell receptor beta chain was identified during a study of shared clonotypes between healthy human individuals. The CDR3 is 18 residues long. Looked up from germline, CDR1 is SGHRS and CDR2 is YFSETQ. With 0 bases removed from V and 2 bases from J, the gap between germline ends came to 19 bases. As defined, naive CD8 cells were CD45RO-negative and positively selected for CCR7, with terminally differentiated effector memory CD45RA+ cells excluded. Details on this clone: Its antigen is unknown.

Assay: immunoSEQ multiplex PCR; the TCRdb copy retains only in-frame clones and omits some. Seen here are 800,000 or so clones, 96% observed once, and the top ten hold about 0.21%. Study-level results: The rarefaction results pointed to incomplete sorted-subset sequencing despite large depth.

The sequencing input was naive CD8+ T cells sorted from blood. V gene TRBV5-1 combines with J gene TRBJ2-3; D is perhaps TRBD1 (6 bases). The TCR was taken from a man under 40 in good health. In nucleotides, the CDR3 is TGCGCCAGCAGCTTGGCAAACTCCGGGACAACCAACACAGATACGCAGTATTTT. Translated, it gives CASSLANSGTTNTDTQYF.